Listed here are 20 T cell receptor beta chains from one sample, sequenced in a study of Ad26.COV2.S vaccination and SARS-CoV-2 variants. The sample's treatment: approximately 18 received Ad26.COV2.S at low or high dose, single or two shots; about 5 received placebo; per-sample allocation not given. Material that was analyzed had been drawn on day 63 after the first vaccine or placebo injection. Only in-frame clones appear in the TCRdb table, and some are missing; sequencing was by immunoSEQ multiplex PCR. The sample records fewer than 400,000 clones, around 84% being singletons. Sequencing was performed on peripheral blood, taken in a trial of Ad26.COV2.S vaccine versus placebo. Receptor source: a person between 18 and 59 years old who received the Ad26.COV2.S COVID-19 vaccine or a placebo.

This chain uses TRBV6-6 with TRBJ1-6, with D possibly matching TRBD1 (5 bases). Looked up from germline, CDR1 is MNHNY and CDR2 is SVGAGI (reference sequence). This CDR3 region has 15 residues. The V and J ends lost 7 bases and 7 bases respectively, with 17 bases between them. The CDR3 protein is CASMNDRIINSPLHF. CDR3 coding DNA: TGTGCCAGCATGAACGACAGAATTATAAATTCACCCCTCCACTTT.

V usage is TRBV28 and J usage is TRBJ1-5; 8 nucleotides match TRBD1. J lost 7 bases, V lost 8 bases, and 13 bases had no gene match. The V gene's germline CDR1 is MDHEN and CDR2 SYDVKM. The CDR3 extends over 15 amino acids. The CDR3 sequence: CASATPTGAWQPQHF. As DNA, the CDR3 is TGTGCCAGCGCAACCCCGACAGGGGCTTGGCAGCCCCAGCATTTT.

This chain's CDR3 is CASSERQGDTEAFF. CDR3 nucleotides: TGCGCCAGCAGCGAGAGACAGGGAGACACTGAAGCTTTCTTT. The chain joins TRBV5-1 to TRBJ1-1; TRBD1 aligns across 7 bases. The germline CDR1 and CDR2 sequences are SGHRS and YFSETQ. This CDR3 contains 14 residues. V was pared by 4 bases and J by 3 bases, with 6 bases of the junction left unmatched.

The chain employs TRBV7-2 and TRBJ2-2; 12 bases line up with TRBD2. The V segment lost 7 bases and the J segment 4 bases; nucleotides outside the gene matches: 7. The CDR3 runs 16 residues. Germline assignment: CDR1 SGHTA and CDR2 FQGNSA. CDR3 nucleotides: TGTGCCAGCAACCCCCTAGCGGGGGGGCCCACCGGGGAGCTGTTTTTT. Protein product: CASNPLAGGPTGELFF.

This chain uses TRBV5-4 with TRBJ1-2; 8 bases map to TRBD1. The CDR3 length is 14 residues. Per germline, CDR1 SGHNT and CDR2 YYREEE (reference sequence). The V segment lost 4 bases and the J segment 2 bases; nucleotides outside the gene matches: 4. In DNA form, the CDR3 reads TGTGCCAGCAGCCCGGGACAGGCAAACTATGGCTACACCTTC. Translation gives CASSPGQANYGYTF.

V gene TRBV11-2 combines with J gene TRBJ1-2; 8 nucleotides align to TRBD1. Losses at the gene ends were 4 bases for V and 3 bases for J; bases not matched to a gene: 10. This CDR3 comprises 16 residues. Germline V gives CDR1 SGHAT, CDR2 FQNNGV. The CDR3: CASSSARQGSDYGYTF. CDR3 nucleotides: TGTGCCAGCAGCTCCGCTAGACAGGGGTCCGACTATGGCTACACCTTC.

The chain employs TRBV6-5 and TRBJ1-2; D remains ambiguous. This CDR3 spans 12 amino acids. CDR1 and CDR2 from the germline V gene are MNHEY and SVGAGI. Trimming left V 5 bases short and J 4 bases short, with 8 bases between. CDR3 protein: CASSTGLYGYTF. The CDR3 DNA reads TGTGCCAGCAGTACCGGCCTCTATGGCTACACCTTC.

CDR3 protein: CASSVAVPGGALQQETQYF. The CDR3 DNA reads as TGTGCCAGCAGCGTAGCTGTCCCGGGAGGGGCGCTACAACAAGAGACCCAGTACTTC. V is TRBV9 and J is TRBJ2-5, with TRBD2 matching 8 bases. Trimming removed 0 bases from V and 2 bases from J; junction bases left unmatched: 15. CDR1 is SGDLS, CDR2 YYNGEE, per germline. CDR3 size: 19 residues.

The chain recombines TRBV27 with TRBJ2-7, with 9 bases fitting TRBD1. CDR1 is MNHEY, CDR2 SMNVEV, per germline (reference sequence). V dropped 6 bases and J dropped 5; count of bases not matched to a gene: 8. The CDR3 is 14 residues long. Here the CDR3 reads CASSLQGAGNEQYF. The CDR3 DNA sequence: TGTGCCAGCAGCTTACAGGGGGCAGGAAACGAGCAGTACTTC.

The chain recombines TRBV29-1 with TRBJ2-3, with D perhaps matching TRBD1 (5 bases). Germline CDR1 is SQVTM and CDR2 is ANQGSEA. Trimming pared 3 bases from V and 6 bases from J, leaving 16 bases between. The CDR3 loop spans 14 amino acids. As DNA, the CDR3 is TGCAGCGTTGAGGGCAGGGCCGGGCGGGATACGCAGTATTTT. Translation gives CSVEGRAGRDTQYF.

The rearrangement uses TRBV3-1 (or the pseudogene TRBV3-2) and TRBJ2-7, with 15 bases identical to TRBD2. The germline V gene encodes CDR1 LGHDT and CDR2 YNNKEL (reference sequence). V lost 5 bases and J lost 5; bases outside the gene matches: 10. This CDR3 is built from 17 residues. The CDR3 DNA is TGTGCCAGCAGCTCGGGACTAGCGGGGGGCCGACTCCACGAGCAGTACTTC. Translating it yields CASSSGLAGGRLHEQYF.

The gene calls are TRBV25-1 and TRBJ2-2; maybe TRBD1 (5 bases). The CDR3 runs to 15 residues. The germline CDR1 and CDR2 sequences are MGHDK and SYGVNS. Trimming stripped 6 bases from V and 3 bases from J, with 14 bases between. DNA of the CDR3: TGTGCCAGCAGGTCCGCAGGGTCGGACACCGGGGAGCTGTTTTTT. Its protein is CASRSAGSDTGELFF.

This chain joins TRBV6-5 and TRBJ2-5; 7 positions agree with TRBD1. V lost 7 bases to trimming and J lost 10 bases; unmatched junction nucleotides: 6. Germline V CDR1 and CDR2: MNHEY, SVGAGI. This CDR3 has 11 residues. CDR3 amino acids: CASILGQVQYF. As DNA, the CDR3 is TGTGCCAGCATCTTAGGACAGGTCCAGTACTTC.

V is TRBV18 and J is TRBJ1-1; 8 bases map to TRBD1. J lost 1 base, V lost 4 bases, and 5 bases had no gene match. Germline CDR1 and CDR2: KGHSH and LQKENI. The CDR3 is 15 residues long. The CDR3 protein is CASSLGQGKNTEAFF. CDR3 coding DNA: TGTGCCAGCTCACTCGGACAGGGAAAGAACACTGAAGCTTTCTTT.

V usage is TRBV6-2 or TRBV6-3 and J usage is TRBJ2-3; 12 nucleotides line up with TRBD1. Germline CDR1 reads MNHEY; CDR2 reads SVGEGT. The CDR3 covers 20 residues. The ends lost 2 bases at V and 6 bases at J; junction bases unmatched: 18. The CDR3 loop is CASSYGGTGGRRRNEDTQYF. CDR3 coding DNA: TGTGCCAGCAGTTACGGGGGGACAGGGGGCCGTCGACGGAATGAGGATACGCAGTATTTT.

The rearrangement uses TRBV7-6 and TRBJ1-1; a weak D match, TRBD1 (5 bases). CDR1 is SGHVS, CDR2 FNYEAQ, per germline. Trimming removed 5 bases at V and 6 bases at J, with 16 bases between. This CDR3 comprises 14 residues. The CDR3 loop is CASSPDGGIAEAFF. Written as DNA, the CDR3 is TGTGCCAGCAGCCCTGACGGGGGAATCGCTGAAGCTTTCTTT.

The V and J genes are TRBV5-6 and TRBJ2-5; D assignment may be TRBD1 or TRBD2 (6 bases each). There are 14 residues in the CDR3. V was trimmed by 3 bases and J by 5 bases, leaving 14 bases between them. Germline V gives CDR1 SGHDT, CDR2 YYEEEE. CDR3 sequence reads: CASSWRGKRETQYF. The CDR3 DNA is TGTGCCAGCAGCTGGAGGGGGAAGCGGGAGACCCAGTACTTC.

The chain combines TRBV19 with TRBJ1-5, with 10 bases lining up with TRBD1. The CDR3 is 18 amino acids. Germline CDR1 reads LNHDA; CDR2 reads SQIVND (reference sequence). V was clipped by 1 base and J by 0 bases; unmatched bases: 6. In nucleotides, the CDR3 is TGTGCCAGTAGTATAGGCGGCTGGACAGGGGGTAGCAATCAGCCCCAGCATTTT. Translation: CASSIGGWTGGSNQPQHF.

The gene calls are TRBV6-6 and TRBJ1-5, with D hard to call. V was clipped by 3 bases and J by 3 bases, with 6 bases between them. The V gene's germline CDR1 is MNHNY and CDR2 SVGAGI (reference sequence). CDR3 length: 13 residues. CDR3 sequence: CASSYGDNQPQHF. The CDR3 DNA follows: TGTGCCAGCAGTTATGGTGACAATCAGCCCCAGCATTTT.

The chain's CDR3 is CASSLFYSGNQETQYF. CDR3 coding DNA: TGCGCCAGCAGCTTGTTTTATTCAGGGAATCAAGAGACCCAGTACTTC. The chain is built from TRBV5-1 and TRBJ2-5; possible D gene TRBD1, 5 bases. Between the trimmed V and J ends, which lost 1 base and 2 bases, there was a span of 15 bases. The CDR3 extends over 16 amino acids. CDR1 is SGHRS, CDR2 YFSETQ, per germline.